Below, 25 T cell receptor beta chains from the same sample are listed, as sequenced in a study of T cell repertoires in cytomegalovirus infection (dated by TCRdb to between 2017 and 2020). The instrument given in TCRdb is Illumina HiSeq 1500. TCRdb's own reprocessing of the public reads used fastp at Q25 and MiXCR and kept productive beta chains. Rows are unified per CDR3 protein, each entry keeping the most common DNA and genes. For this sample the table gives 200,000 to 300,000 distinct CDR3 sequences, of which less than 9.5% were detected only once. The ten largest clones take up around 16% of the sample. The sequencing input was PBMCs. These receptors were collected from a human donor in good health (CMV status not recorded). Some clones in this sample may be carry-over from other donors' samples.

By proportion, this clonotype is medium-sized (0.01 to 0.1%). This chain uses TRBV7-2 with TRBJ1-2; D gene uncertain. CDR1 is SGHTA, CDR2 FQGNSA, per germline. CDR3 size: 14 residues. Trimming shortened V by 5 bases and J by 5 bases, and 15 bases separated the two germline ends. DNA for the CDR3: TGTGCCAGCAGCCCATCCTACGCAGGATATGGCTACACCTTC. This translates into CASSPSYAGYGYTF.

Here the CDR3 reads CSVESQGQDEQYF. CDR3 in DNA: TGCAGCGTTGAATCACAGGGTCAAGACGAGCAGTACTTC. The rearrangement uses TRBV29-1 and TRBJ2-7; maybe TRBD1 (6 bases). The V end was cut by 2 bases, the J end by 5 bases, with 13 bases between. Germline lookup yields CDR1 SQVTM and CDR2 ANQGSEA. The CDR3 extends over 13 amino acids.

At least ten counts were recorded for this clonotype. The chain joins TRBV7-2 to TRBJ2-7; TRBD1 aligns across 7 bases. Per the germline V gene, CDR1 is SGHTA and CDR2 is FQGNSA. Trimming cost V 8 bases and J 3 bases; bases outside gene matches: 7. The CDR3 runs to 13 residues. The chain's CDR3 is CASYLGGRYEQYF. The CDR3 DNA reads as TGTGCCAGCTACCTAGGGGGCCGCTACGAGCAGTACTTC. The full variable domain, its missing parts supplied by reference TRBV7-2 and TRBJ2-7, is GAGVSQSPSNKVTEKGKDVELRCDPISGHTALYWYRQSLGQGLEFLIYFQGNSAPDKSGLPSDRFSAERTGGSVSTLTIQRTQQEDSAVYLCASYLGGRYEQYFGPGTRLTVT.

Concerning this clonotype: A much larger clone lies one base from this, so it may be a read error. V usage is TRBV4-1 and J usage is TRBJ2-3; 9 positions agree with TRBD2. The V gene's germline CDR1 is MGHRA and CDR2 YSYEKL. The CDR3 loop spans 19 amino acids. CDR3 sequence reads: CANSQDRAGGHPGTDTQYF. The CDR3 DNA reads TGCGCCAACAGCCAGGATAGAGCGGGGGGACATCCTGGCACAGATACGCAGTATTTT.

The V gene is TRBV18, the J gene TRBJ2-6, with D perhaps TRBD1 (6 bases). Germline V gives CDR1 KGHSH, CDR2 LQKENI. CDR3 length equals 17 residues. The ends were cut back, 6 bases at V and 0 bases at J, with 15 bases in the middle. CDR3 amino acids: CASSRIRDNSGANVLTF. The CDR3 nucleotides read TGTGCCAGCTCCCGAATACGGGACAACTCTGGGGCCAACGTCCTGACTTTC.

The CDR3 DNA reads as TGTGCCAGCAGGACGGCTCTGGGTGAAGCTTTCTTT. Its protein product is CASRTALGEAFF. The V and J genes are TRBV28 and TRBJ1-1, with D unclear. The CDR3 runs 12 residues. Germline V CDR1 and CDR2: MDHEN, SYDVKM. The V end lost 6 bases, the J end lost 7 bases, and 12 bases lay between the germline ends.

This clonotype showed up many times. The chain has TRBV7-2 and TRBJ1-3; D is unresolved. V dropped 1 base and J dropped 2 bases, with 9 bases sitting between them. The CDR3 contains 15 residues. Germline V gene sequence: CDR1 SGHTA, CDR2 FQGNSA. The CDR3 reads CASSLDSLTGNTIYF. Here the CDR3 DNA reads TGTGCCAGCAGCTTAGACAGTCTTACTGGAAACACCATATATTTT.

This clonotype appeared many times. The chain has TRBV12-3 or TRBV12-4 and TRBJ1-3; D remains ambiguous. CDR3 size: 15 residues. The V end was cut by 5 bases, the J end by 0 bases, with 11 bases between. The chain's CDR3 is CASSGVGVSGNTIYF. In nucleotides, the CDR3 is TGTGCCAGCAGTGGCGTTGGGGTCTCTGGAAACACCATATATTTT.

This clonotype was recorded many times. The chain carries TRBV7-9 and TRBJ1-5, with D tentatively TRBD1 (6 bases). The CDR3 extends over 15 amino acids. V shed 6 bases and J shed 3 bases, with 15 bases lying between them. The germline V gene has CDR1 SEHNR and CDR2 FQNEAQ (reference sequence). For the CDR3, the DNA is TGTGCCAGCAGTCCTGGACAGCCACTCAATCAGCCCCAGCATTTT. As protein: CASSPGQPLNQPQHF.

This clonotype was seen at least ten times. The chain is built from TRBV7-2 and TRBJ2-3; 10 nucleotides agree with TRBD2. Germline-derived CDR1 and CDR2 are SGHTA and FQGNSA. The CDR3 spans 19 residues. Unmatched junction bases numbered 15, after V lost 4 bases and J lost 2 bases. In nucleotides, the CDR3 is TGTGCCAGCAGCTCCCTACGGACTAGCGGAAAAACCTACACAGATACGCAGTATTTT. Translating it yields CASSSLRTSGKTYTDTQYF.

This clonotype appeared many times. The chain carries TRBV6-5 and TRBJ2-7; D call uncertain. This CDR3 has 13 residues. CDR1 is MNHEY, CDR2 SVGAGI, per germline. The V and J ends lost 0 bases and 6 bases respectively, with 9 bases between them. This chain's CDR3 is CASSYSDGFEQYF. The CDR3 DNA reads TGTGCCAGCAGTTACTCTGACGGGTTCGAGCAGTACTTC.

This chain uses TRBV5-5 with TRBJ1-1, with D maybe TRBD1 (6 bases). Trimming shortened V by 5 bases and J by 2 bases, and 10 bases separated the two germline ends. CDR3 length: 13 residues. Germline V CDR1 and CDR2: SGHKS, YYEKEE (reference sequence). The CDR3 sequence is CASRNRANTEAFF. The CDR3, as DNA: TGTGCCAGCAGAAACAGGGCAAACACTGAAGCTTTCTTT.

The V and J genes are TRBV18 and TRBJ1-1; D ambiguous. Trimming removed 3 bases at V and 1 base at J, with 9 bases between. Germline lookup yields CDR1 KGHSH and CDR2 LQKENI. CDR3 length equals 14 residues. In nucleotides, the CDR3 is TGTGCCAGCTCACCCGCCAGAACGAACACTGAAGCTTTCTTT. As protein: CASSPARTNTEAFF. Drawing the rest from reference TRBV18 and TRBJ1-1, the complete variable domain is NAGVMQNPRHLVRRRGQEARLRCSPMKGHSHVYWYRQLPEEGLKFMVYLQKENIIDESGMPKERFSAEFPKEGPSILRIQQVVRGDSAAYFCASSPARTNTEAFFGQGTRLTVV.

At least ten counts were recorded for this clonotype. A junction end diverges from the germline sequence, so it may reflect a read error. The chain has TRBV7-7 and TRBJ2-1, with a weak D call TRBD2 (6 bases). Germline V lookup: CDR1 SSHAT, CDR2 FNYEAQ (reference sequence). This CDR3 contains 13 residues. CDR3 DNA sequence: TGTGCTAGCAGCTTCGGTAGCGGCGATGAGCAGTTCTTC. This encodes CASSFGSGDEQFF.

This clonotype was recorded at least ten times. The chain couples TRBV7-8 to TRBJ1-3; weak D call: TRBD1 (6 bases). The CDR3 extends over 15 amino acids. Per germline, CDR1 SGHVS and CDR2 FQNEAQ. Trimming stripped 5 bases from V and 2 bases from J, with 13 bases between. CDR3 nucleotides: TGTGCCAGCAGCCTAGGGCAGGGGACTGGAAACACCATATATTTT. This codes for CASSLGQGTGNTIYF.

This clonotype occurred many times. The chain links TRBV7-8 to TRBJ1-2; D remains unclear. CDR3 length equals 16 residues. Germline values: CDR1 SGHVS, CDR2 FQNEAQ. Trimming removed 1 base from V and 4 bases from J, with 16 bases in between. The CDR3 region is CASSLGLRQDLYGYTF. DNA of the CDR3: TGTGCCAGCAGCTTAGGGTTGCGACAAGACCTCTATGGCTACACCTTC.

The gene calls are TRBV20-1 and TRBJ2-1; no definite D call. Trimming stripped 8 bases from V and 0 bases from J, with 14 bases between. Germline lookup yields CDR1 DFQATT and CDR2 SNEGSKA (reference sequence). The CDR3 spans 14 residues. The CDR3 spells CSPKNPNSYNEQFF. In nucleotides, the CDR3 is TGCAGTCCCAAAAATCCCAACTCCTACAATGAGCAGTTCTTC.

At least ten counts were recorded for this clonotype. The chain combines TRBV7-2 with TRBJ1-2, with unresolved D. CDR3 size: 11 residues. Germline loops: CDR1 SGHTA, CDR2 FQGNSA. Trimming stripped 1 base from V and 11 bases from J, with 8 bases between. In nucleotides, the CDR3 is TGTGCCAGCAGCTTAGGGCCGACTTACACCTTC. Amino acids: CASSLGPTYTF.

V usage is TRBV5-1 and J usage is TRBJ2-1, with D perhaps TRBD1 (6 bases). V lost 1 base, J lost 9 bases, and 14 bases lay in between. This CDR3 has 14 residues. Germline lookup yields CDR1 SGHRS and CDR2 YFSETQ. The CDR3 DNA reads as TGCGCCAGCAGCTTGATCACAGGGCCGGGTGAGCAGTTCTTC. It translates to CASSLITGPGEQFF.

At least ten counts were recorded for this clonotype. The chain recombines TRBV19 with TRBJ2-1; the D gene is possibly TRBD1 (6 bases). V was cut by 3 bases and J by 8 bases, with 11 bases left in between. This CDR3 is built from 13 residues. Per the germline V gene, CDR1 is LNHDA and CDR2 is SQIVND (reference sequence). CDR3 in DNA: TGTGCCAGTAGTATCGGGGCAGGGGATGAGCAGTTCTTC. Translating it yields CASSIGAGDEQFF.

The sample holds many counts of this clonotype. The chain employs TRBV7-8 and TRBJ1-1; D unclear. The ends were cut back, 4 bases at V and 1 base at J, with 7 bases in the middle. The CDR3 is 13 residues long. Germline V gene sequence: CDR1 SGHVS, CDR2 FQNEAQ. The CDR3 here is CASSYPGNTEAFF. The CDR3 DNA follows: TGTGCCAGCAGCTACCCAGGGAACACTGAAGCTTTCTTT. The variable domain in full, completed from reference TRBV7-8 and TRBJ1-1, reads GAGVSQSPRYKVAKRGQDVALRCDPISGHVSLFWYQQALGQGPEFLTYFQNEAQLDKSGLPSDRFFAERPEGSVSTLKIQRTQQEDSAVYLCASSYPGNTEAFFGQGTRLTVV.

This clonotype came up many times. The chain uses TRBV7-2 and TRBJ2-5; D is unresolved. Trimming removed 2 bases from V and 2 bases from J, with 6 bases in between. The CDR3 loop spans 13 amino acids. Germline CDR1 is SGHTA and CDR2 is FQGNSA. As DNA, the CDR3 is TGTGCCAGCAGCTTAAAAATGCAAGAGACCCAGTACTTC. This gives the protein CASSLKMQETQYF.

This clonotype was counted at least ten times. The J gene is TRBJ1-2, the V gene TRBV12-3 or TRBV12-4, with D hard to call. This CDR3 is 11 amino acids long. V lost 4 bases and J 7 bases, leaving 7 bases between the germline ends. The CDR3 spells CASSSGGGYTF. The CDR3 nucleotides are TGTGCCAGCAGTTCGGGTGGTGGCTACACCTTC.

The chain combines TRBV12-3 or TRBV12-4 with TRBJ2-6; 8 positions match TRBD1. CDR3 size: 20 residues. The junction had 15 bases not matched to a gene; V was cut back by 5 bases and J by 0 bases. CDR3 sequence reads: CASSRSPGTGWDSGANVLTF. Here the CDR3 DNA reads TGTGCCAGCAGTCGCAGTCCCGGGACAGGTTGGGACTCTGGGGCCAACGTCCTGACTTTC.

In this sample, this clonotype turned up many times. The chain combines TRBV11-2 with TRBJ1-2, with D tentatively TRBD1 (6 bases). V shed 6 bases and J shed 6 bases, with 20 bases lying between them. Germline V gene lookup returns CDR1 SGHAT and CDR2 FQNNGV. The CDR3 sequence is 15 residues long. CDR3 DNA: TGTGCCAGCAGTACTACTCGGGGGCGGACGGATGGCTACACCTTC. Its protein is CASSTTRGRTDGYTF. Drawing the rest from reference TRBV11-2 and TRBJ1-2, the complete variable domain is EAGVAQSPRYKIIEKRQSVAFWCNPISGHATLYWYQQILGQGPKLLIQFQNNGVVDDSQLPKDRFSAERLKGVDSTLKIQPAKLEDSAVYLCASSTTRGRTDGYTFGSGTRLTVV.